This T cell receptor (beta chain) stems from a study of blood T cell repertoires in COVID-19. About the study: The origin of the acute and convalescent COVID-19 samples was the United States, Italy and Spain.

Original processing notes: Estimates of nucleated cell counts were drawn from the amplification of reference gene primers. Profiled with immunoSEQ multiplex PCR; TCRdb holds only in-frame clones, not every one. The DNA gave D and trimming, while V, J and clone size come from that table. The sample lists roughly 300,000 clones, roughly 80% occurring once. The sample consisted of peripheral blood. The clonotype comes from a woman in her 50s who had recovered from COVID-19.

The CDR3 bases are TGTGCCAGCAGCTTAAGGGGGTATAATTCACCCCTCCACTTT. It encodes CASSLRGYNSPLHF. The chain employs TRBV7-8 and TRBJ1-6; a weak D match, TRBD1 (6 bases). Germline CDR1 is SGHVS and CDR2 is FQNEAQ. The CDR3 runs 14 residues. Trimming removed 2 bases from V and 4 bases from J, with 6 bases in between.